The rows below give T cell receptor beta chains drawn from one sample of a study of blood T cells in healthy people across ages. Using its own MiXCR run on the 5' RACE reads, TCRdb lists one record per CDR3 protein. The sample contains under 750,000 distinct CDR3 sequences, 45% to 55% of which appear only once. The sample was blood. These receptors were collected from a man at least 80 years old in good health. Both conserved end residues are part of each CDR3. Each record gives: D gene, V gene, clone size, J gene, CDR3 DNA, CDR3 protein. The D gene is left open where the match is weak. Rows give clone size only sometimes, using once, few, many, or a class for an expanded clone.

d_call: -; v_call: TRBV9; clone_size: -; j_call: TRBJ2-1; cdr3_nt: TGTGCCAGCAGCGTAGTAGCGAATAGCCCCTACAATGAGCAGTTCTTC; cdr3_aa: CASSVVANSPYNEQFF
d_call: -; v_call: TRBV7-9; clone_size: few; j_call: TRBJ2-3; cdr3_nt: TGTGCCAGCAGCTTATCTTCAGAAAGCACAGATACGCAGTATTTT; cdr3_aa: CASSLSSESTDTQYF
d_call: -; v_call: TRBV6-6; clone_size: -; j_call: TRBJ1-2; cdr3_nt: TGTGCCAGCAGTGAGGGGGGCGCAAATGGCTACACCTTC; cdr3_aa: CASSEGGANGYTF
d_call: -; v_call: TRBV24-1; clone_size: -; j_call: TRBJ1-5; cdr3_nt: TGTGCCACCAGTGACCCTTACAGGGATATGGGCAATCAGCCCCAGCATTTT; cdr3_aa: CATSDPYRDMGNQPQHF
d_call: TRBD1; v_call: TRBV7-2; clone_size: few; j_call: TRBJ1-1; cdr3_nt: TGTGCCAGCACCGACCGACAGGGCATGAACACTGAAGCTTTCTTT; cdr3_aa: CASTDRQGMNTEAFF
d_call: -; v_call: TRBV5-1; clone_size: -; j_call: TRBJ2-7; cdr3_nt: TGCGCCAGCAGCGCGCAAGAAGGTCCCTACGAGCAGTACTTC; cdr3_aa: CASSAQEGPYEQYF
d_call: TRBD1; v_call: TRBV6-5; clone_size: many; j_call: TRBJ2-5; cdr3_nt: TGTGCCAGCAGTAACCCAGGGGGAGCCGAGACCCAGTACTTC; cdr3_aa: CASSNPGGAETQYF
d_call: -; v_call: TRBV7-9; clone_size: -; j_call: TRBJ1-1; cdr3_nt: TGTGCCAGCAGCTTAGTTTTGGGGAACACTGAAGCTTTCTTT; cdr3_aa: CASSLVLGNTEAFF
d_call: -; v_call: TRBV5-1; clone_size: few; j_call: TRBJ2-5; cdr3_nt: TGCGCCAGCAGCTTGGATGGGGCACCTCAAGAGACCCAGTACTTC; cdr3_aa: CASSLDGAPQETQYF
d_call: -; v_call: TRBV20-1; clone_size: few; j_call: TRBJ2-1; cdr3_nt: TGCAGTGCTAGCGGATCAGCTTACAATGAGCAGTTCTTC; cdr3_aa: CSASGSAYNEQFF
d_call: -; v_call: TRBV12-3/TRBV12-4; clone_size: few; j_call: TRBJ1-2; cdr3_nt: TGTGCCAGCAGTACGGACAGTTCCTATGGCTACACCTTC; cdr3_aa: CASSTDSSYGYTF
d_call: -; v_call: TRBV15; clone_size: -; j_call: TRBJ2-7; cdr3_nt: TGTGCCACCAGCAGAGATCGGGCGTCGGAGGAGCAGTACTTC; cdr3_aa: CATSRDRASEEQYF
d_call: TRBD1; v_call: TRBV9; clone_size: -; j_call: TRBJ2-5; cdr3_nt: TGTGCCAACAGCGCTCTTACAGGGGACAAAGAGACCCAGTACTTC; cdr3_aa: CANSALTGDKETQYF
d_call: TRBD2; v_call: TRBV7-6; clone_size: -; j_call: TRBJ2-1; cdr3_nt: TGTGCCAGCAGCACGGCCGGACTAGCCCTTAATGAGCAGTTCTTC; cdr3_aa: CASSTAGLALNEQFF
d_call: TRBD1; v_call: TRBV20-1; clone_size: -; j_call: TRBJ1-5; cdr3_nt: TGCAGTGCTAGGACAGGGGAGTCGGAACAGCATTTT; cdr3_aa: CSARTGESEQHF
d_call: TRBD1; v_call: TRBV6-6; clone_size: many; j_call: TRBJ2-7; cdr3_nt: TGTGCCAGCAGATACGGACAGGCCTACGAGCAGTACTTC; cdr3_aa: CASRYGQAYEQYF
d_call: TRBD1; v_call: TRBV9; clone_size: -; j_call: TRBJ2-1; cdr3_nt: TGTGCCAGCAGCGTTCCCGGGACAGGGGGCAGGGGTGAGCAGTTCTTC; cdr3_aa: CASSVPGTGGRGEQFF
d_call: TRBD1; v_call: TRBV29-1; clone_size: -; j_call: TRBJ2-1; cdr3_nt: TGCAGCGTCGGGACAGGGATTAGGGATGAGCAGTTCTTC; cdr3_aa: CSVGTGIRDEQFF
d_call: -; v_call: TRBV14; clone_size: -; j_call: TRBJ2-1; cdr3_nt: TGTGCCAGCAGCCAAGATACAAGGAATTATGAGCAGTTCTTC; cdr3_aa: CASSQDTRNYEQFF
d_call: -; v_call: TRBV27; clone_size: -; j_call: TRBJ1-2; cdr3_nt: TGTGCCAGCAGACGAGCCGGGCCCCAGGCTAACTATGGCTACACCTTC; cdr3_aa: CASRRAGPQANYGYTF
d_call: TRBD2; v_call: TRBV20-1; clone_size: few; j_call: TRBJ2-5; cdr3_nt: TGCAGTGCGGACACCGGGACTAGCGTTCGAGAGACCCAGTACTTC; cdr3_aa: CSADTGTSVRETQYF
d_call: -; v_call: TRBV7-2; clone_size: -; j_call: TRBJ1-1; cdr3_nt: TGTGCCAGCAGCTTAGATATCCCAGGATACTTTGAGAACACTGAAGCTTTCTTT; cdr3_aa: CASSLDIPGYFENTEAFF
d_call: -; v_call: TRBV12-3/TRBV12-4; clone_size: -; j_call: TRBJ1-5; cdr3_nt: TGTGCCAGCAGAGAGGGGGAGAGCAATCAGCCCCAGCATTTT; cdr3_aa: CASREGESNQPQHF
d_call: TRBD1; v_call: TRBV29-1; clone_size: few; j_call: TRBJ2-1; cdr3_nt: TGCAGCGTCCAACTGGGGGACAGGGGACGGAATGAGCAGTTCTTC; cdr3_aa: CSVQLGDRGRNEQFF
d_call: TRBD1; v_call: TRBV29-1; clone_size: -; j_call: TRBJ1-2; cdr3_nt: TGCAGCGTTGAAGGGGACAGGCCCCGCTATGGCTACACCTTC; cdr3_aa: CSVEGDRPRYGYTF
d_call: -; v_call: TRBV28; clone_size: -; j_call: TRBJ2-3; cdr3_nt: TGTGCCAGCAGTTTTAGGCCCGAGGGGACAAGCACAGATACGCAGTATTTT; cdr3_aa: CASSFRPEGTSTDTQYF
d_call: -; v_call: TRBV20-1; clone_size: few; j_call: TRBJ1-2; cdr3_nt: TGCAGTGTCTCCAGCACCTATGGCTACACCTTC; cdr3_aa: CSVSSTYGYTF
d_call: -; v_call: TRBV6-6; clone_size: -; j_call: TRBJ2-7; cdr3_nt: TGTGCCAGTAGACTAGCCTACGAGCAGTACTTC; cdr3_aa: CASRLAYEQYF
d_call: -; v_call: TRBV27; clone_size: -; j_call: TRBJ1-1; cdr3_nt: TGTGCCAGCAGTACCCAGGGACGGTGGCCCACTGAAGCTTTCTTT; cdr3_aa: CASSTQGRWPTEAFF
d_call: TRBD2; v_call: TRBV29-1; clone_size: -; j_call: TRBJ2-4; cdr3_nt: TGCAGCGGCTTAGCGGGGCCTGAAAACATTCAGTACTTC; cdr3_aa: CSGLAGPENIQYF
d_call: TRBD2; v_call: TRBV20-1; clone_size: -; j_call: TRBJ2-1; cdr3_nt: TGCAGTGCCATAACGGGACTAGCCTACAATGAGCAGTTCTTC; cdr3_aa: CSAITGLAYNEQFF
d_call: TRBD1; v_call: TRBV12-3/TRBV12-4; clone_size: -; j_call: TRBJ1-2; cdr3_nt: TGTGCCAGCAGCCGTCGGACAGGGGAGAAATATGGCTACACCTTC; cdr3_aa: CASSRRTGEKYGYTF
d_call: TRBD1; v_call: TRBV7-9; clone_size: -; j_call: TRBJ1-1; cdr3_nt: TGTGCCAGCAGCTCCAGGGGGGGTTTGACTGAAGCTTTCTTT; cdr3_aa: CASSSRGGLTEAFF
d_call: -; v_call: TRBV7-2; clone_size: -; j_call: TRBJ2-5; cdr3_nt: TGTGCCAGCACACTTAATAGGCGGGAGACCCAGTACTTC; cdr3_aa: CASTLNRRETQYF
d_call: TRBD2; v_call: TRBV7-2; clone_size: -; j_call: TRBJ2-3; cdr3_nt: TGTGCCAGCAGGGTTGGCGGGGGAGGGGCCACAGATACGCAGTATTTT; cdr3_aa: CASRVGGGGATDTQYF
d_call: -; v_call: TRBV15; clone_size: -; j_call: TRBJ2-5; cdr3_nt: TGTGCCTCCAGCAGAGATGTGTTCGAGACCCAGTACTTC; cdr3_aa: CASSRDVFETQYF
d_call: -; v_call: TRBV7-9; clone_size: -; j_call: TRBJ2-7; cdr3_nt: TGTGCCAGCAGCTTAGAAACCCACGAGCAGTACTTC; cdr3_aa: CASSLETHEQYF
d_call: TRBD1; v_call: TRBV4-1; clone_size: -; j_call: TRBJ1-5; cdr3_nt: TGCGCCAGCAGCCTCGGGACAGCAAACAATCAGCCCCAGCATTTT; cdr3_aa: CASSLGTANNQPQHF
d_call: -; v_call: TRBV7-2; clone_size: -; j_call: TRBJ2-7; cdr3_nt: TGTGCCAGCAGTCCGGACTGGCGGGGAAGGCAGTACTTC; cdr3_aa: CASSPDWRGRQYF
d_call: TRBD2; v_call: TRBV6-6; clone_size: -; j_call: TRBJ2-1; cdr3_nt: TGTGCCAGCAAATTTGCGGGAGGTGACAATGAGCAGTTCTTC; cdr3_aa: CASKFAGGDNEQFF
d_call: TRBD1; v_call: TRBV2; clone_size: -; j_call: TRBJ2-7; cdr3_nt: TGTGCCAGCAGTGAAGAAAGGGGGCAATACAATGAGCAGTACTTC; cdr3_aa: CASSEERGQYNEQYF
d_call: TRBD1; v_call: TRBV9; clone_size: -; j_call: TRBJ1-5; cdr3_nt: TGTGCCAGCTCTTCGTCCGGGACAGTGGAGCCCCAGCATTTT; cdr3_aa: CASSSSGTVEPQHF
d_call: -; v_call: TRBV4-3; clone_size: -; j_call: TRBJ2-2; cdr3_nt: TGCGCCAGCAGCCAAGATCCGAACGCCGGGGAGCTGTTTTTT; cdr3_aa: CASSQDPNAGELFF
d_call: -; v_call: TRBV11-1; clone_size: -; j_call: TRBJ2-1; cdr3_nt: TGTGCCAGCAGCTTAACAAGCCCCCGTGTGGGGGGTGAGCAGTTCTTC; cdr3_aa: CASSLTSPRVGGEQFF
d_call: TRBD1; v_call: TRBV7-2; clone_size: -; j_call: TRBJ2-1; cdr3_nt: TGTACCAGCAGCACGACCGACCTGGGAAGGGGGCCAAACAATGAGCAGTTCTTC; cdr3_aa: CTSSTTDLGRGPNNEQFF
d_call: TRBD2; v_call: TRBV27; clone_size: -; j_call: TRBJ2-3; cdr3_nt: TGTGCCAGCAGTCTCAGGACTAGCGGGCAAACTAGCACAGATACGCAGTATTTT; cdr3_aa: CASSLRTSGQTSTDTQYF
d_call: -; v_call: TRBV6-1; clone_size: once; j_call: TRBJ2-7; cdr3_nt: TGTGCCAGCAGTGAACCCCTGGCTGGGGCGAGCTCCTACGAGCAGTACTTC; cdr3_aa: CASSEPLAGASSYEQYF
d_call: -; v_call: TRBV6-2/TRBV6-3; clone_size: -; j_call: TRBJ1-1; cdr3_nt: TGTGCCAGCAGTTACCCAACAGGGAGGACTGAAGCTTTCTTT; cdr3_aa: CASSYPTGRTEAFF
d_call: -; v_call: TRBV6-2/TRBV6-3; clone_size: -; j_call: TRBJ2-1; cdr3_nt: TGTGCCAGCAGCCTTCCCTCCAGCTCCTACAATGAGCAGTTCTTC; cdr3_aa: CASSLPSSSYNEQFF
d_call: -; v_call: TRBV6-5; clone_size: -; j_call: TRBJ1-6; cdr3_nt: TGTGCCAGCAAATTATCACAGACAAATTCACCCCTCCACTTT; cdr3_aa: CASKLSQTNSPLHF
d_call: TRBD1; v_call: TRBV7-3; clone_size: -; j_call: TRBJ2-3; cdr3_nt: TGTGCCAGCAGCGCTCAGACAGGGACGGTCACAGATACGCAGTATTTT; cdr3_aa: CASSAQTGTVTDTQYF